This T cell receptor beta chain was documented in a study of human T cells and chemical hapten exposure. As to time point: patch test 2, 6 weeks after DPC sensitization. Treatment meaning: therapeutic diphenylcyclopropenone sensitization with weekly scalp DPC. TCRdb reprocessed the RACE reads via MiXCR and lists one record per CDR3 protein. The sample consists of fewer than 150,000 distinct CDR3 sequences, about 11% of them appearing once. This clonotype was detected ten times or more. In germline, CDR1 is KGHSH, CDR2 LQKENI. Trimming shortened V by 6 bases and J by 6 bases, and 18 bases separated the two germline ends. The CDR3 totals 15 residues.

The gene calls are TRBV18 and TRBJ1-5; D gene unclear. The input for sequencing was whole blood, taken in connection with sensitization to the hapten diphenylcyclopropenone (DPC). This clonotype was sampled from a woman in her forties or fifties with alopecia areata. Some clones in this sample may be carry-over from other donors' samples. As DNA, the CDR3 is TGTGCCAGCTCGCCCGAACAAGGAGGGCTTCAGCCCCAGCATTTT. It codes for CASSPEQGGLQPQHF.